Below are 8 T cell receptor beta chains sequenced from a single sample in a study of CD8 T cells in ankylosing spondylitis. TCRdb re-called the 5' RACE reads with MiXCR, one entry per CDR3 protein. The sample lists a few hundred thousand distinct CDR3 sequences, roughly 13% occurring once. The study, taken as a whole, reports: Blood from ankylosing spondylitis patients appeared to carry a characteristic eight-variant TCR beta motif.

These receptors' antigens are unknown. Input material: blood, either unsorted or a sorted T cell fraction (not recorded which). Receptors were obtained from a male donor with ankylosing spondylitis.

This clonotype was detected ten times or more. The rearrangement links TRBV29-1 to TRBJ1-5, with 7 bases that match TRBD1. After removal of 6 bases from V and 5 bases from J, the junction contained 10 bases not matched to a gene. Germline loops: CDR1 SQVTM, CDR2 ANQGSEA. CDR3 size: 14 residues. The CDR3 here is CSVGGTVPDQPQHF. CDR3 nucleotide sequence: TGCAGCGTGGGGGGGACAGTACCAGATCAGCCCCAGCATTTT.

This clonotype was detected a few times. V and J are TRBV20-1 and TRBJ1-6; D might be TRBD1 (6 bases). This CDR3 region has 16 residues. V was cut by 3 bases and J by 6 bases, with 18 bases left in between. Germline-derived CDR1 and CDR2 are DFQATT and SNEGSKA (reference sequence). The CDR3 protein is CSARLSGGLLNSPLHF. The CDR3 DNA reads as TGCAGTGCTAGGTTATCCGGGGGCCTGCTTAATTCACCCCTCCACTTT.

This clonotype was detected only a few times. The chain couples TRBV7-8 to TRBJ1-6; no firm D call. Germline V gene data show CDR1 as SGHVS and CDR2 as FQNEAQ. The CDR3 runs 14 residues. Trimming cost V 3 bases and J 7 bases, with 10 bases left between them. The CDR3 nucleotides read TGTGCCAGCAGCTTGGGAAGATTCAATTCACCCCTCCACTTT. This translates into CASSLGRFNSPLHF.

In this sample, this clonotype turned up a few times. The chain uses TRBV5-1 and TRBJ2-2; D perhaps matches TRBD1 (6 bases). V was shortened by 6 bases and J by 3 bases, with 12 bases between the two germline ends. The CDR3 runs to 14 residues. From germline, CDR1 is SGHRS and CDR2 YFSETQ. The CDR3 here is CASNRDMDTGELFF. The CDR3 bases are TGCGCCAGCAACCGGGACATGGACACCGGGGAGCTGTTTTTT.

The CDR3 nucleotides are TGTGCCAGCAGCTTCCGGCAGGGGGCATATACGCAGTATTTT. This codes for CASSFRQGAYTQYF. V is TRBV5-4 and J is TRBJ2-3, with 8 bases matching TRBD1. Per the germline V gene, CDR1 is SGHNT and CDR2 is YYREEE (reference sequence). After removal of 2 bases from V and 7 bases from J, the junction contained 6 bases not matched to a gene. The CDR3 consists of 14 residues.

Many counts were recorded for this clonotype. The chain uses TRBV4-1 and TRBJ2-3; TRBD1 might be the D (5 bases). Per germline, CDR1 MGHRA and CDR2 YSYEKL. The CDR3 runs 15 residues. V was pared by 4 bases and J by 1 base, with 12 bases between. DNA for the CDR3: TGCGCCAGCAGCCCAAGTGCCAGGGGCACAGATACGCAGTATTTT. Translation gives CASSPSARGTDTQYF.

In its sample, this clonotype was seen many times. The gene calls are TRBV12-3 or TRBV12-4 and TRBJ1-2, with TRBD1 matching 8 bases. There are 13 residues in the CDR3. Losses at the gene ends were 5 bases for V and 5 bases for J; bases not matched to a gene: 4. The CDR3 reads CASSPDRDYGYTF. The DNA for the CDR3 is TGTGCCAGCAGTCCGGACAGGGATTATGGCTACACCTTC.

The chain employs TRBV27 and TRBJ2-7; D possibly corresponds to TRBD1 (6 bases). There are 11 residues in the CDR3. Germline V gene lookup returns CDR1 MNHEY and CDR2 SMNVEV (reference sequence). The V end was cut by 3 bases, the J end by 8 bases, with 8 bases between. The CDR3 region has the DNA TGTGCCAGCAGTTTTCAGGGGCAGCAGTACGTC. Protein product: CASSFQGQQYV.